The clone carrying this T cell receptor (beta chain) has only a few counts. Its antigen is unknown. The data were taken from a study of post-analysis software for immune sequencing data. For the study at large: Relapsing-remitting, secondary progressive and progressive-relapsing multiple sclerosis were all included among the disease courses.

Tagging with unique molecular identifiers was a feature of the TCR beta cDNA libraries. A population of roughly 0.9 to 11 million T cells gave rise to roughly 490,000 cDNA molecules. TCRdb used MiXCR to reprocess the PCR reads, holding one entry per CDR3 protein. This sample has around 700,000 distinct CDR3 sequences, with approximately 59% found just once. Germline V lookup: CDR1 DFQATT, CDR2 SNEGSKA (reference sequence). Losses at the gene ends were 5 bases for V and 7 bases for J; bases not matched to a gene: 7. This CDR3 region has 12 residues. Study-wide results and caveats: Relative to controls, patients had 4 or 5 TRBV segments at higher frequency, with TRBV5-6, TRBV5-1 and TRBV20-1 among these. Controls had significantly higher normalized Chao1 diversity than multiple sclerosis patients.

The receptor's source is a girl aged 2 to 10 with multiple sclerosis. The source material was blood. The rearrangement joins TRBV20-1 to TRBJ2-5; 7 nucleotides match TRBD1. The CDR3 loop is CSALDRDLTQYF. The CDR3 DNA reads TGCAGTGCTTTAGACAGGGATTTGACCCAGTACTTC.